This T cell receptor beta chain came from a study of regulatory T cells in long-lasting Graves disease. Study-wide context: To qualify as persistent, Graves' disease required over 5 years of antithyroid drugs with positive TSH receptor antibodies. Study-wide results and caveats: Newly diagnosed patients shared 850 to 1,000 public clonotypes; persistent patients shared more than 2,500. Patients whose Graves' disease persisted exhibited lower TCR diversity than those newly diagnosed.

Sample time point: persistent/refractory GD, antithyroid drugs over 5 years with positive TRAb. PBMC RNA served as the TCR library source. In building TCR beta libraries, iRepertoire HTBI primers were used together with Arm-PCR of CDR3 regions. Using its own MiXCR run on the multiplex PCR reads, TCRdb lists one record per CDR3 protein. This sample has around 450,000 distinct CDR3 sequences, with about 22% found just once. This clonotype was seen a few times. The antigen is undetermined. A read error may be the cause here, since a much bigger clone is one base away. The clonotype originates from a female donor with Graves disease. Sequencing used peripheral blood mononuclear cells (PBMCs), obtained when the disease was refractory, from a patient treated with antithyroid drugs.

The CDR3 sequence: CASSPTAWDTNYEQYF. As DNA, the CDR3 is TGTGCCAGCAGTCCTACCGCCTGGGACACAAACTACGAGCAGTACTTC. This chain uses TRBV6-1 with TRBJ2-7, with D possibly matching TRBD1 (6 bases). Germline values: CDR1 MNHNS, CDR2 SASEGT. Trimming left V 5 bases short and J 3 bases short, with 20 bases between. The CDR3 totals 16 residues.